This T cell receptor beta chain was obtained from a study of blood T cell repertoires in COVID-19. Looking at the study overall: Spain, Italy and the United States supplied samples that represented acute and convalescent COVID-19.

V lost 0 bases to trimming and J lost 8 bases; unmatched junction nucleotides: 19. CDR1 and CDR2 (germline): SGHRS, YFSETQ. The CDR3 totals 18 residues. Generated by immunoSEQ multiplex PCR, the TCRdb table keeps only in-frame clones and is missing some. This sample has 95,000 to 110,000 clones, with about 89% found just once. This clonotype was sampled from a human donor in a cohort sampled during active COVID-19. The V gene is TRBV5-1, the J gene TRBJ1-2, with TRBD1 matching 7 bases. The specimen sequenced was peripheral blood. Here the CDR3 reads CASSLAPGQWDPAGGYTF. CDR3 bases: TGCGCCAGCAGCTTGGCCCCGGGACAGTGGGATCCGGCGGGGGGCTACACCTTC.